The sequence of this T cell receptor (beta chain) was determined in a study of early T cells in non-severe SARS-CoV-2 infection. As part of library construction, unique molecular identifiers were attached to individual cDNA molecules. One entry per CDR3 protein results from TCRdb running MiXCR on the 5' RACE reads. The table has about 50,000 distinct CDR3 sequences, roughly 10% seen once; the top ten hold under 15%. There are a few counts of this clonotype. The receptor was isolated from an adult who was a healthcare worker with PCR-confirmed SARS-CoV-2 infection or an uninfected control (not recorded which). The sample taken for sequencing was whole blood.

CDR3 residues: CASSSQGLGVGHYEQYF. Here the CDR3 DNA reads TGTGCCAGCAGCTCACAGGGACTAGGCGTAGGGCACTACGAGCAGTACTTC. This chain connects TRBV3-1 to TRBJ2-7, with 8 bases matching TRBD2. The ends lost 5 bases at V and 3 bases at J; junction bases unmatched: 15. This CDR3 contains 17 residues. The germline gives CDR1 LGHDT, CDR2 YNNKEL (reference sequence).